The clone carrying this T cell receptor (beta chain) was counted many times. One entry per CDR3 protein results from TCRdb running MiXCR on the 5' RACE reads. The profile shows 250,000 to 300,000 distinct CDR3 sequences, 15% to 25% of them singletons. The source of the sample is a study of CD8 T cells in ankylosing spondylitis. The clonotype comes from a male donor with ankylosing spondylitis or in good health (not recorded which). Source material: blood, either unsorted or a sorted T cell fraction (not recorded which).

The CDR3 nucleotides are TGCGCCAGCAGCTATACAGGGAACACTGAAGCTTTCTTT. Its protein is CASSYTGNTEAFF. The genes are TRBV4-1 and TRBJ1-1, with a possible D match to TRBD1 (5 bases). Germline CDR1 and CDR2: MGHRA and YSYEKL. There are 13 residues in the CDR3. V was clipped by 5 bases and J by 1 base, with 8 bases between them.